Listed below are T cell receptor beta chains from one sample, sequenced in a study of cytomegalovirus exposure and HLA in healthy donors. TCRdb keeps only in-frame clones here, not all; method: immunoSEQ multiplex PCR. The profile shows approximately 140,000 clones, roughly four fifths of them singletons. The sequenced sample consisted of PBMCs. The source of these receptors is a woman aged 30 to 39 in good health and CMV-seronegative. Both conserved end residues are part of each CDR3. The order of the fields is D gene, V gene, J gene, clone size, CDR3 protein, CDR3 DNA. The D gene is left open where the match is weak. Clone sizes are given selectively: once, few, many, or a class where the clone is expanded.

TRBD1	TRBV5-8	TRBJ1-2	-	CASSLLTGGAYGYTF	TGTGCCAGCAGCCTATTGACAGGGGGTGCCTATGGCTACACCTTC
TRBD2	TRBV4-2	TRBJ2-5	-	CASSQGGSGGEQETQYF	TGTGCCAGCAGCCAAGGGGGGAGCGGGGGGGAACAAGAGACCCAGTACTTC
-	TRBV9	TRBJ1-3	-	CASSVSGNTIYF	TGTGCCAGCAGCGTATCGGGAAACACCATATATTTT
TRBD1	TRBV5-1	TRBJ1-1	once	CASSLEGGVGTEAFF	TGCGCCAGCAGCTTGGAAGGGGGCGTTGGTACTGAAGCTTTCTTT
TRBD1	TRBV28	TRBJ2-2	-	CASRPLGTGGIGELFF	TGTGCCAGCAGGCCACTCGGGACAGGGGGTATCGGGGAGCTGTTTTTT
-	TRBV5-1	TRBJ1-6	-	CASSLASPRGTSPLHF	TGCGCCAGCAGCTTGGCCTCACCTAGGGGGACTTCACCCCTCCACTTT
-	TRBV2	TRBJ2-2	-	CASRGDSNTGELFF	TGTGCCAGCAGGGGCGACAGCAACACCGGGGAGCTGTTTTTT
-	TRBV7-2	TRBJ2-3	-	CASSPRTQPDTQYF	TGTGCCAGCAGCCCCCGGACACAGCCAGATACGCAGTATTTT
TRBD1	TRBV2	TRBJ1-2	-	CASSTGGFGYTF	TGTGCCAGCAGTACAGGGGGCTTTGGCTACACCTTC
TRBD2	TRBV19	TRBJ2-7	-	CASSTGRGGIRQEQYF	TGTGCCAGTAGTACCGGGAGGGGCGGAATCCGCCAAGAGCAGTACTTC
-	TRBV2	TRBJ1-2	-	CASNPDSYYGYTF	TGTGCCAGCAACCCGGACAGCTACTATGGCTACACCTTC
TRBD2	TRBV29-1	TRBJ2-1	-	CSAQTSGGNNEQFF	TGCAGCGCCCAGACTAGCGGGGGAAACAATGAGCAGTTCTTC
-	TRBV5-1	TRBJ2-5	-	CASSFGTGTQETQYF	TGCGCCAGCAGCTTTGGTACGGGTACCCAAGAGACCCAGTACTTC
-	TRBV19	TRBJ1-5	-	CASSIMTGNQPQHF	TGTGCCAGTAGTATAATGACAGGCAATCAGCCCCAGCATTTT
-	TRBV18	TRBJ1-2	once	CASSPPSGTNYGYTF	TGTGCCAGCTCACCACCGTCAGGGACTAACTATGGCTACACCTTC
-	TRBV13	TRBJ2-7	-	CASSPWGRSYEQYF	TGTGCCAGCAGCCCCTGGGGGAGGTCGTACGAGCAGTACTTC
-	TRBV5-1	TRBJ1-2	-	CASSPLPRQGYGYTF	TGCGCCAGCAGCCCCCTCCCCCGGCAGGGCTATGGCTACACCTTC
-	TRBV5-1	TRBJ1-3	-	CASSLAAGISGNTIYF	TGCGCCAGCAGCTTGGCCGCGGGAATCTCTGGAAACACCATATATTTT
-	TRBV5-1	TRBJ2-2	-	CASSFGSQYLLNTGELFF	TGCGCCAGCAGCTTTGGTAGCCAATATTTACTGAACACCGGGGAGCTGTTTTTT
TRBD2	TRBV6-5	TRBJ2-1	-	CASSTGTKGNEQFF	TGTGCCAGCAGTACCGGGACTAAAGGGAATGAGCAGTTCTTC
TRBD2	TRBV7-3	TRBJ2-1	-	CASSRRGAGGDYNEQFF	TGTGCCAGCAGCCGGCGAGGGGCGGGGGGAGACTACAATGAGCAGTTCTTC
-	TRBV9	TRBJ1-1	-	CASSVTRMNTEAFF	TGTGCCAGCAGCGTAACGAGAATGAACACTGAAGCTTTCTTT
TRBD1	TRBV2	TRBJ1-1	few	CASRGDRFEAFF	TGTGCCAGCAGAGGGGACAGGTTTGAAGCTTTCTTT
TRBD2	TRBV28	TRBJ2-1	few	CASRAAGTSFEQFF	TGTGCCAGCAGAGCGGCTGGGACTAGCTTTGAGCAGTTCTTC
-	TRBV28	TRBJ1-5	-	CASNLRQGGQPQHF	TGTGCCAGCAATTTACGCCAGGGCGGACAGCCCCAGCATTTT
TRBD1	TRBV10-3	TRBJ2-2	-	CAIKRTGAGTGELFF	TGTGCCATCAAACGGACAGGCGCGGGCACCGGGGAGCTGTTTTTT
TRBD2	TRBV5-1	TRBJ2-3	-	CASSLGLAGGYADTQYF	TGCGCCAGCAGCTTGGGGCTAGCGGGGGGATATGCAGATACGCAGTATTTT
-	TRBV5-1	TRBJ1-2	-	CASSRLRGFDYGYTF	TGCGCCAGCAGCCGACTAAGGGGGTTCGACTATGGCTACACCTTC
-	TRBV19	TRBJ1-2	-	CASSISSISGDGYTF	TGTGCCAGTAGTATTTCTTCGATATCAGGGGATGGCTACACCTTC
-	TRBV7-2	TRBJ2-3	-	CASSLGGGRGADTQYF	TGTGCCAGCAGCTTAGGGGGGGGGCGTGGGGCAGATACGCAGTATTTT
TRBD1	TRBV6-1	TRBJ2-7	few	CASNRGQNYEQYF	TGTGCCAGCAACAGGGGACAGAACTACGAGCAGTACTTC
-	TRBV2	TRBJ2-7	once	CASSLNRVYEQYF	TGTGCCAGCAGTCTAAACAGGGTCTACGAGCAGTACTTC
-	TRBV11-2	TRBJ2-5	-	CASSPLQGKGTQYF	TGTGCCAGCAGCCCACTTCAGGGGAAAGGGACCCAGTACTTC
-	TRBV27	TRBJ1-2	once	CASSLAPGRGYTF	TGTGCCAGCAGTTTAGCCCCGGGGAGAGGCTACACCTTC
TRBD2	TRBV14	TRBJ2-1	-	CASSSEAGGYNEQFF	TGTGCCAGCAGCTCGGAAGCGGGGGGCTACAATGAGCAGTTCTTC
TRBD1	TRBV7-2	TRBJ1-2	-	CASSSGQGAFGYTF	TGTGCCAGCAGCTCCGGACAGGGGGCCTTTGGCTACACCTTC
-	TRBV7-6	TRBJ1-5	once	CASSQDTGDQPQHF	TGTGCCAGCAGCCAAGATACGGGGGATCAGCCCCAGCATTTT
TRBD1	TRBV10-3	TRBJ2-7	few	CAISEGDRGPYEQYF	TGTGCCATCAGTGAGGGGGACAGGGGACCCTACGAGCAGTACTTC
TRBD1	TRBV15	TRBJ1-2	-	CATSGDGQAIYGYTF	TGTGCCACCAGCGGAGACGGACAGGCTATCTATGGCTACACCTTC